These 14 T cell receptor beta chains were sequenced from one sample in a study of regulatory T cells in long-lasting Graves disease. The time point was: newly diagnosed GD, antithyroid drugs for less than 3 months. PBMCs provided the RNA from which the TCR library was made. Investigators prepared the TCR beta libraries by applying iRepertoire HTBI primers and Arm-PCR of CDR3 regions. Using its own MiXCR run on the multiplex PCR reads, TCRdb lists one record per CDR3 protein. Altogether roughly 250,000 distinct CDR3 sequences are present, approximately 18% being singletons, with the ten largest covering around 15%. This sample was also put to use in a study of T cells in Graves' hyperthyroidism and ophthalmopathy.

This specimen was peripheral blood mononuclear cells (PBMCs), taken at new diagnosis, from a patient treated with antithyroid drugs. These receptors were taken from a woman aged 25-40 years with Graves disease.

The chain couples TRBV11-2 to TRBJ2-4, with D possibly TRBD1 on 6 matching bases. Germline CDR1 SGHAT, CDR2 FQNNGV. The V end lost 3 bases, the J end lost 6 bases, and 9 bases lay between the germline ends. This CDR3 has 13 amino acids. CDR3 amino acids: CASSFGRGNIQYF. In DNA form, the CDR3 reads TGTGCCAGCAGCTTCGGCAGGGGAAACATTCAGTACTTC.

The chain couples TRBV11-3 to TRBJ2-5; TRBD2 matches 10 bases. This CDR3 has 15 residues. V shed 4 bases, J shed 5 bases, and the junction held 7 bases outside the gene matches. Per the germline V gene, CDR1 is SGHNT and CDR2 is YENEEA. The CDR3 coding sequence is TGTGCCAGCAGCTCCAGCGGGGGGGGGGCCGAGACCCAGTACTTC. The encoded protein is CASSSSGGGAETQYF.

This clonotype was counted many times. The V and J genes are TRBV12-3 or TRBV12-4 and TRBJ1-1; tentatively, D is TRBD1 (5 bases). CDR3 size: 15 residues. V was trimmed by 5 bases and J by 3 bases, leaving 16 bases between them. The CDR3 spells CASSTRWDGDTEAFF. As DNA, the CDR3 is TGTGCCAGCAGTACGAGGTGGGACGGTGACACTGAAGCTTTCTTT.

As for this clonotype: Given a far larger clone just one base away, this is likely a sequencing read error. The V call is TRBV20-1, the J call TRBJ2-1; D is undetermined. Germline-derived CDR1 and CDR2 are DFQATT and SNEGSKA (reference sequence). The germline V and J ends were trimmed by 0 bases and 10 bases, with 25 bases remaining between them. The CDR3 loop spans 17 amino acids. In DNA form, the CDR3 reads TGCAGTGCTAGAGATGTCTCTGGTGGGTTCAGCTCCTACGAGCAGTTCTTC. As protein: CSARDVSGGFSSYEQFF.

The chain carries TRBV18 and TRBJ1-6; 10 bases map to TRBD1. The germline CDR1 and CDR2 sequences are KGHSH and LQKENI. The CDR3 covers 15 residues. V shed 0 bases, J shed 8 bases, and the junction held 1 base outside the gene matches. CDR3: CASSPPGQGHSPLHF. DNA for the CDR3: TGTGCCAGCTCACCACCGGGACAGGGGCATTCACCCCTCCACTTT.

This clonotype was recorded at least ten times. The chain carries TRBV2 and TRBJ1-5, with a weak D call TRBD1 (6 bases). V lost 6 bases and J 0 bases, leaving 15 bases between the germline ends. From germline, CDR1 is SNHLY and CDR2 FYNNEI. The CDR3 runs to 16 residues. CDR3 DNA sequence: TGTGCCAGCAGAGCCGGGACACTTTATAGCAATCAGCCCCAGCATTTT. Protein product: CASRAGTLYSNQPQHF.

This clonotype was counted at least ten times. The rearrangement links TRBV5-8 to TRBJ2-5; 7 positions match TRBD1. Trimming at V came to 3 bases and at J to 2 bases, leaving 7 bases not matched to a gene. Germline assignment: CDR1 SGHTS and CDR2 YDEGEE. The CDR3 is 15 residues long. In DNA form, the CDR3 reads TGTGCCAGCAGCTACGTCCGGGACAGACAAGAGACCCAGTACTTC. It yields the protein CASSYVRDRQETQYF. The complete variable domain, with remaining parts taken from reference TRBV5-8 and TRBJ2-5, reads EAGVTQSPTHLIKTRGQQATLRCSPISGHTSVYWYQQALGLGLQFLLWYDEGEERNRGNFPPRFSGRQFPNYSSELNVNALELEDSALYLCASSYVRDRQETQYFGPGTRLLVL.

This clonotype showed up many times. The chain combines TRBV7-3 with TRBJ1-1; D is perhaps TRBD1 (5 bases). Germline CDR1 and CDR2: SGHTA and FQGTGA. This CDR3 contains 15 residues. The V gene lost 5 bases and the J gene lost 4 bases, with 17 bases spanning the gap. CDR3 residues: CASSPTSTEGTEAFF. CDR3 DNA sequence: TGTGCCAGCAGCCCCACCTCGACAGAGGGCACTGAAGCTTTCTTT.

This clonotype was picked up many times. The V call is TRBV7-9, the J call TRBJ1-1; 9 bases align to TRBD1. The CDR3 is 15 amino acids. The V segment lost 3 bases and the J segment 1 base; nucleotides outside the gene matches: 3. Looked up from germline, CDR1 is SEHNR and CDR2 is FQNEAQ (reference sequence). This CDR3 is CASSLMGQGNTEAFF. CDR3 sequence (DNA): TGTGCCAGCAGCTTGATGGGACAGGGGAACACTGAAGCTTTCTTT.

The gene calls are TRBV18 and TRBJ2-5; D gene unclear. Germline V gene lookup returns CDR1 KGHSH and CDR2 LQKENI. V was trimmed by 6 bases and J by 2 bases, leaving 10 bases between them. The CDR3 length is 13 residues. The CDR3 nucleotides read TGTGCCAGCTCCGCGGACCTTCAAGAGACCCAGTACTTC. Encoded protein: CASSADLQETQYF.

Concerning this clonotype itself: A far larger clone is one base from this, pointing to a likely read error. V and J are TRBV12-3 or TRBV12-4 and TRBJ1-1; D is unresolved. The CDR3 has 14 residues. V shed 5 bases and J shed 1 base, with 11 bases lying between them. The DNA of the CDR3 is TGTGCCAGCAGTAGAGGTTCCCCGAACACTGAAGCTTTCTTT. This translates into CASSRGSPNTEAFF.

This clonotype was seen a few times. The chain links TRBV5-1 to TRBJ2-2, with 7 bases lining up with TRBD1. The CDR3 consists of 20 residues. Germline lookup yields CDR1 SGHRS and CDR2 YFSETQ. V trimming: 4 bases; J trimming: 0 bases; junction bases outside the gene matches: 18. CDR3: CASSSDRVRVLSPNTGELFF. The CDR3 DNA follows: TGCGCCAGCAGCAGCGACAGGGTTCGGGTGCTTTCGCCGAACACCGGGGAGCTGTTTTTT.

This clonotype was observed at least ten times. The V call is TRBV29-1, the J call TRBJ1-1; D is undetermined. This CDR3 is 12 amino acids long. V was pared by 4 bases and J by 1 base, with 7 bases between. The V gene's germline CDR1 is SQVTM and CDR2 ANQGSEA. The CDR3 region is CSVADGNTEAFF. CDR3 bases: TGCAGCGTTGCGGACGGGAACACTGAAGCTTTCTTT.

This clonotype has at least ten counts. CDR3: CASSGTGDLNEQFF. The CDR3, as DNA: TGCGCCAGCAGCGGGACAGGGGATTTGAATGAGCAGTTCTTC. The chain couples TRBV10-1 to TRBJ2-1; 10 nucleotides line up with TRBD1. Per germline, CDR1 WNHNN and CDR2 SYGVQD (reference sequence). Germline trimming cut 6 bases from V and 7 bases from J; bases unmatched to any gene: 6. CDR3 length equals 14 residues.